The clone carrying this TCR beta chain occurred a few times. These data are taken from a study of CD8+CD57+ T cells in acquired aplastic anemia. Genomic DNA, the template, was used for profiling of the TCR beta VDJ and CDR3. TCRdb re-analysed the reads in MiXCR, keeping a single row per CDR3 protein. In the table there are 150,000 to 200,000 distinct CDR3 sequences, 35% to 55% of which are singletons. In germline, CDR1 is KGHSH, CDR2 LQKENI. The CDR3 extends over 15 amino acids. J gave up 4 bases and V 3 bases, and 8 bases lay outside the gene matches. V gene TRBV18 combines with J gene TRBJ2-7; 8 bases line up with TRBD1. The sequenced sample was sorted CD4+, CD8+, or CD8+CD57+ T cells (not recorded which) from PBMCs. The sequence was collected from a human donor in good health. CDR3 DNA: TGTGCCAGCTCACCCGCCGCGACAGGGGATTACGAGCAGTACTTC. This translates into CASSPAATGDYEQYF.